Following are 7 T cell receptor beta chains from one sample sequenced in a study of T cell repertoires in cytomegalovirus infection. TCRdb passed the reads through MiXCR, listing each CDR3 protein once. The table shows roughly 600,000 distinct CDR3 sequences, with roughly a quarter occurring only once. What was sequenced was CD8+ T cells from PBMCs. The receptors were sampled from a human donor in good health (CMV status not recorded). Some clones in this sample may be carry-over from other donors' samples.

This clonotype was found a few times. This chain links TRBV12-3 or TRBV12-4 with TRBJ2-5; TRBD2 agrees at 7 bases. CDR3 length: 13 residues. V shed 8 bases and J 4 bases; nucleotides not matched to a gene: 7. Written as DNA, the CDR3 is TGTGCCAGCGAAGCGGGACCCTCAGAGACCCAGTACTTC. Its protein product is CASEAGPSETQYF.

There are a few counts of this clonotype. The chain has TRBV6-8 and TRBJ2-2, with TRBD2 matching over 8 bases. The CDR3 totals 17 residues. V gave up 2 bases and J gave up 3 bases; unmatched junction bases: 8. Per germline, CDR1 MNHGY and CDR2 SAAAGT. The CDR3 protein is CASSYGTGGLHTGELFF. CDR3 in DNA: TGTGCCAGCAGTTACGGAACGGGGGGGCTTCACACCGGGGAGCTGTTTTTT.

The chain links TRBV29-1 to TRBJ1-1, with no clear D. The V end was cut by 1 base, the J end by 3 bases, with 12 bases between. The CDR3 length is 14 residues. CDR1 and CDR2 from the germline V gene are SQVTM and ANQGSEA. The CDR3: CSVEGGRLDTEAFF. The CDR3 region has the DNA TGCAGCGTTGAAGGTGGTCGTCTGGACACTGAAGCTTTCTTT.

This clonotype occurred a few times. The rearrangement uses TRBV20-1 and TRBJ2-1; possibly TRBD2 for D (5 bases). Germline V gene lookup returns CDR1 DFQATT and CDR2 SNEGSKA (reference sequence). V lost 5 bases to trimming and J lost 4 bases, with 9 bases between them. This CDR3 is 12 amino acids long. The CDR3 reads CSAEDSYNEQFF. CDR3 DNA: TGCAGTGCTGAGGACTCGTACAATGAGCAGTTCTTC.

The chain employs TRBV15 and TRBJ1-4, with 9 positions matching TRBD1. The germline V gene encodes CDR1 LNHNV and CDR2 YYDKDF (reference sequence). The ends lost 3 bases at V and 2 bases at J; junction bases unmatched: 1. The length of the CDR3 is 15 residues. CDR3: CATSRTGGTNEKLFF. CDR3 bases: TGTGCCACCAGCAGGACAGGGGGGACTAATGAAAAACTGTTTTTT.

Remarks on this clonotype: A much more abundant neighbour one base away suggests this may be a read error. The chain uses TRBV11-2 and TRBJ1-1; weak D call: TRBD1 (5 bases). Trimming left V 7 bases short and J 12 bases short, with 18 bases between. The germline gives CDR1 SGHAT, CDR2 FQNNGV. This CDR3 is 12 amino acids long. Here the CDR3 DNA reads TGTGCCAGCAACTCCGGCGGGCGGGGGACTTTCTTT. Its translation is CASNSGGRGTFF.

This clonotype has at least ten counts. V is TRBV7-9 and J is TRBJ2-5; possibly TRBD1 or TRBD2 for D (5 bases each). The CDR3 is 14 residues long. Trimming removed 1 base at V and 2 bases at J, with 8 bases between. Germline V lookup: CDR1 SEHNR, CDR2 FQNEAQ (reference sequence). CDR3 amino acids: CASSLGGNQETQYF. The CDR3 region has the DNA TGTGCCAGCAGCTTAGGGGGGAATCAAGAGACCCAGTACTTC.